Given below is one T cell receptor beta chain in context. The entry originates in a study of T cell changes during pregnancy in multiple sclerosis. The CDR3 is 17 amino acids. Germline loops: CDR1 SGHDT, CDR2 YYEEEE. V trimming: 3 bases; J trimming: 4 bases; junction bases outside the gene matches: 9. This table comes from immunoSEQ multiplex PCR, and its TCRdb copy is limited to in-frame clones, with some not included. This repertoire shows tens of thousands of clones, 85% to 90% found once; its top ten account for approximately 0.6%. The chain has TRBV5-6 and TRBJ2-3; 12 bases agree with TRBD2. The origin of this receptor is a female donor with multiple sclerosis, enrolled in a pregnancy study. Material: CD4+ T cells from peripheral blood mononuclear cells, obtained in the first trimester of pregnancy. CDR3 loop: CASSSPLAGGGADTQYF. The CDR3 DNA is TGTGCCAGCAGCTCCCCACTAGCGGGGGGCGGAGCAGATACGCAGTATTTT. Full variable domain (missing parts from reference TRBV5-6 and TRBJ2-3): DAGVTQSPTHLIKTRGQQVTLRCSPKSGHDTVSWYQQALGQGPQFIFQYYEEEERQRGNFPDRFSGHQFPNYSSELNVNALLLGDSALYLCASSSPLAGGGADTQYFGPGTRLTVL.